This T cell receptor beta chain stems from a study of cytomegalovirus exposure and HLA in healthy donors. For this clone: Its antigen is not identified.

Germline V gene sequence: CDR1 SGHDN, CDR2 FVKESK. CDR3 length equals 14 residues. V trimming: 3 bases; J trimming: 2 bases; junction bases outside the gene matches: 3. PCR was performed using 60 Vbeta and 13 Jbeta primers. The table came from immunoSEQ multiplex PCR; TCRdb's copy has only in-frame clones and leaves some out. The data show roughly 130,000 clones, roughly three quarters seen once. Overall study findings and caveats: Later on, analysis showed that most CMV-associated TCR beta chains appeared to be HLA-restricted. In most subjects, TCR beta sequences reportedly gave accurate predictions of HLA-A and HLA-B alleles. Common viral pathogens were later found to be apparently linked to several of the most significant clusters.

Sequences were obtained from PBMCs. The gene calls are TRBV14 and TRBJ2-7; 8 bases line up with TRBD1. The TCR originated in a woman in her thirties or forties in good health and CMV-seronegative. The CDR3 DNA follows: TGTGCCAGCAGCCAGGAGACAGGGGCCTACGAGCAGTACTTC. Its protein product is CASSQETGAYEQYF.